A selection of T cell receptor beta chains follows, all from one sample in a study of blood T cells in healthy people across ages. MiXCR was run by TCRdb on the 5' RACE reads, yielding one entry per CDR3 protein. The profile shows about 1.4 million distinct CDR3 sequences, 59% of them singletons. Specimen: blood. Receptors originate from a man younger than 30 in good health. Both conserved end residues are part of each CDR3. A D gene is named only where the DNA matches it firmly.

TRBV4-2	-	CASSQDKGPPYGYTF
TRBV4-2	-	CASAGEYNEQFF
TRBV6-5	TRBD1	CASSRLTGETGYTF
TRBV10-3	TRBD1	CAISESRGRGGELFF
TRBV12-3/TRBV12-4	-	CASSLFEGNTEAFF
TRBV12-3/TRBV12-4	TRBD1	CASSETGNSYEQYF
TRBV15	-	CATSRIGGQPQHF
TRBV25-1	TRBD1	CASSGTGSYQGYTF
TRBV6-1	-	CASRGTGRGLYGYTF
TRBV5-1	TRBD2	CASSFLGGPDEQFF
TRBV30	-	CAWSSSLRSDTQYF
TRBV10-3	-	CAISVTGEFEKLFF
TRBV20-1	-	CSARDGLTAYEQYF
TRBV21-1	-	CARALLQETQYF
TRBV6-6	-	CASSYERYSTDTQYF
TRBV11-3	TRBD1	CASSYGTGGPGANVLTF
TRBV6-6	TRBD1	CASSYPDRGSNEQFF
TRBV24-1	-	CATSDEGFGTDFSYNEQFF
TRBV21-1	-	CASSNFQGGRSQETQYF
TRBV10-3	-	CAIRPDEDTQYF
TRBV7-2	-	CASSLAARSSEQFF
TRBV28	-	CASSSGNLNGYTF
TRBV20-1	-	CSARDRAADPYEQYF